A selection of T cell receptor beta chains follows, all from one sample in a study of control samples from healthy donors and cancer patients. The repertoire was sequenced with immunoSEQ multiplex PCR; TCRdb's copy has only in-frame clones and lacks some. The sample holds about 140,000 clones, around 85% seen once. The sample taken for sequencing was blood. The receptor set was obtained from a woman aged 25 to 45 in good health. Each CDR3 is given with its conserved first and last residue. The D gene is left open where the match is weak. Part of the rows lack a size; the others show once, few, many or a class for expanded clones.

.	TRBV5-4	TRBJ2-7	TRBD2	TGTGCCAGCAGCCCCGGAGGGCGGGAGTTGGCCTACGAGCAGTACTTC	CASSPGGRELAYEQYF
.	TRBV5-5	TRBJ1-6	TRBD1	TGTGCCAGCAGCTTGGCTGCGACAGGGTATTCACCCCTCCACTTT	CASSLAATGYSPLHF
.	TRBV29-1	TRBJ1-2	TRBD1	TGCAGCGGTGAGAGGACAGGGGAGGTTGGCTACACCTTC	CSGERTGEVGYTF
few	TRBV11-2	TRBJ1-1	.	TGTGCCAGCAGCTTAAATCCCTATTACACTGAAGCTTTCTTT	CASSLNPYYTEAFF
.	TRBV7-9	TRBJ1-4	TRBD1	TGTGCCAGCACCCATCCGGACAGGGGGGGAAAAAAACTGTTTTTT	CASTHPDRGGKKLFF
.	TRBV28	TRBJ2-5	.	TGTGCCAGCACGGTCCCGGGACTGTCGGAAGAGACCCAGTACTTC	CASTVPGLSEETQYF
.	TRBV15	TRBJ2-7	.	TGTGCCACCAGCAGAGGCCCTTTGGTCGGGGCCTACGAGCAGTACTTC	CATSRGPLVGAYEQYF
.	TRBV29-1	TRBJ2-5	.	TGCAGCGTTGAATCCCAAGAGACCCAGTACTTC	CSVESQETQYF
once	TRBV7-8	TRBJ2-7	TRBD2	TGTGCCAGCAGTTCTGAGCCCGGGACTAGCTCGTACGAGCAGTACTTC	CASSSEPGTSSYEQYF
once	TRBV2	TRBJ2-7	.	TGTGCCAGCAGTGAGGGGGGCAGGGGATCCTACGAGCAGTACTTC	CASSEGGRGSYEQYF
.	TRBV18	TRBJ2-3	.	TGTGCCAGCTCCCCTAACACAGATACGCAGTATTTT	CASSPNTDTQYF
.	TRBV6-6	TRBJ1-5	.	TGTGCCAGCAGTTACTCTTTGGGTAGCAATCAGCCCCAGCATTTT	CASSYSLGSNQPQHF
once	TRBV2	TRBJ2-5	TRBD2	TGTGCCAGCAGTGAAAGGTCAGCGGGAGGTTGGGAGACCCAGTACTTC	CASSERSAGGWETQYF
.	TRBV19	TRBJ1-5	.	TGTGCCAGTAGTATTGACGAATCCAATCAGCCCCAGCATTTT	CASSIDESNQPQHF
.	TRBV29-1	TRBJ1-1	TRBD1	TGCAGCGCCACCCAGGGGGGGAACACTGAAGCTTTCTTT	CSATQGGNTEAFF
once	TRBV18	TRBJ1-1	TRBD1	TGTGCCAGCTCATCGCAGGGGGAAGGGACTGAAGCTTTCTTT	CASSSQGEGTEAFF